This T cell receptor beta chain was found in a study of T cell changes during pregnancy in multiple sclerosis. Germline CDR1 reads SGHVS; CDR2 reads FQNEAQ. The CDR3 totals 13 residues. V was trimmed by 9 bases and J by 0 bases, leaving 12 bases between them. Clones were read by immunoSEQ multiplex PCR, and TCRdb kept only the in-frame ones, dropping some. The sample contains about 20,000 clones, 89% of which appear only once. The chain carries TRBV7-8 and TRBJ2-7, with TRBD2 as a possible D gene (6 bases). The specimen comprised CD8+ T cells from peripheral blood mononuclear cells, sampled in the second trimester of pregnancy. The TCR comes from a female donor in good health, enrolled as a control in a pregnancy study. CDR3 DNA sequence: TGTGCCAGTAACCCGGGAGACTCCTACGAGCAGTACTTC. Protein product: CASNPGDSYEQYF.